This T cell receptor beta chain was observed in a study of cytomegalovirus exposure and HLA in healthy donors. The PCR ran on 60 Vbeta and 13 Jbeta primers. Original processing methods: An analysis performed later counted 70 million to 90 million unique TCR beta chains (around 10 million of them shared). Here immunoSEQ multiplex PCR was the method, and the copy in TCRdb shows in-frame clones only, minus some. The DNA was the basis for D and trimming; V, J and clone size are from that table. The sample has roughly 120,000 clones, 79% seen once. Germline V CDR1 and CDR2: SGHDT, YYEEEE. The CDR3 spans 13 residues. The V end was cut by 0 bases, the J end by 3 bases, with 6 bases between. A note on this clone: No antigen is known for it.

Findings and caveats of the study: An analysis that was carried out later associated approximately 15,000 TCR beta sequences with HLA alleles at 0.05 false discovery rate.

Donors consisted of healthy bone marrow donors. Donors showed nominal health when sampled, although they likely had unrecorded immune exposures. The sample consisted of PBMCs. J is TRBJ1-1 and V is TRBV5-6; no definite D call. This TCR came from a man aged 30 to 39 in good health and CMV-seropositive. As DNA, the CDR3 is TGTGCCAGCAGCTTGGACACCTACACTGAAGCTTTCTTT. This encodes CASSLDTYTEAFF. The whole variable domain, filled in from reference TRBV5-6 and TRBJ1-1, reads DAGVTQSPTHLIKTRGQQVTLRCSPKSGHDTVSWYQQALGQGPQFIFQYYEEEERQRGNFPDRFSGHQFPNYSSELNVNALLLGDSALYLCASSLDTYTEAFFGQGTRLTVV.